The clone carrying this T cell receptor beta chain came up once. What it binds is not known. The data derive from a study of blood T cells in healthy people across ages. Study-level results: Not knowing donor CMV status may have confounded expanded clonotype changes.

Healthy Russian Caucasian donors spanned ages roughly 6 to 100 years. Per germline, CDR1 KGHSH and CDR2 LQKENI. CDR3 length equals 12 residues. Trimming took off 5 bases at V and 5 bases at J, with 7 bases between the two ends. Alongside a J-beta primer mix, a sample-barcoded 5' primer served in a second PCR lasting roughly 7 to 11 cycles. CDR3-containing paired-end reads numbered at least 3 million in each sample. TCRdb itself ran the 5' RACE reads through MiXCR, one entry per CDR3 protein. This table holds 600,000 or so distinct CDR3 sequences, 40% to 50% found once. The origin of this receptor is a man of 80 years or more in good health. This sequence joins TRBV18 and TRBJ1-5, with unresolved D. The sample consisted of blood. CDR3 sequence reads: CASSTLDQPQHF. The DNA for the CDR3 is TGTGCCAGCTCAACGCTGGATCAGCCCCAGCATTTT.